This T cell receptor (beta chain) was found in a study of T cell repertoires in cytomegalovirus infection. The wider study: CMV infection plus the matching HLA type was flagged by public TCR beta signatures. Study findings and constraints: CMV carriers having the relevant HLA were flagged by cumulative public TCR beta family frequency.

With respect to this clonotype: Its antigen is not known.

CDR1 is DFQATT and CDR2 is SNEGSKA in the germline V gene (reference sequence). This CDR3 contains 19 residues. Trimming removed 2 bases from V and 0 bases from J, with 23 bases in between. MiXCR, applied by TCRdb to the reads, yields one record per CDR3 protein. The sample includes just under 500,000 distinct CDR3 sequences, 25% to 35% seen only once; the top ten take roughly a sixth. The genes are TRBV20-1 and TRBJ1-5; D is undetermined. The receptor was derived from a human donor in good health (CMV status not recorded). Some clones in this sample may be carry-over from other donors' samples. The sequencing used cultured PBMCs, collected from culture after CMV antigen stimulation. The CDR3 DNA reads TGCAGTGCTAGAACCCCCCCCGCGGCGGATTTTTATAGCAATCAGCCCCAGCATTTT. This encodes CSARTPPAADFYSNQPQHF.